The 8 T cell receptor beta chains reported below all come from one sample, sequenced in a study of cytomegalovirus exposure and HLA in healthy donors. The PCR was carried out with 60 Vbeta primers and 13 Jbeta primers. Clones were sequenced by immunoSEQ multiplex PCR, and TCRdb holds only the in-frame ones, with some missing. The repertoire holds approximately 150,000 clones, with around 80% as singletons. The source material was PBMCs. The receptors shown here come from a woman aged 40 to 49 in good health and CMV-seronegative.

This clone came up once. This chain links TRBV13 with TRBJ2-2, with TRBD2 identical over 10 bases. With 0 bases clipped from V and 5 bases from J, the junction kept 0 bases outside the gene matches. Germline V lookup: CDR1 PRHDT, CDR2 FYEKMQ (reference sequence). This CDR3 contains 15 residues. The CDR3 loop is CASSLGLAGTGELFF. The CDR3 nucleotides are TGTGCCAGCAGCTTAGGACTAGCGGGGACCGGGGAGCTGTTTTTT.

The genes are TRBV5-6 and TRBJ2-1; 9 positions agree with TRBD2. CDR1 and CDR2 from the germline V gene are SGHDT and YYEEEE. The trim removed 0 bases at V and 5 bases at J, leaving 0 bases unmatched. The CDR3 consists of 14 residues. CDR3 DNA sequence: TGTGCCAGCAGCTTGGGCGGGAGGGACAATGAGCAGTTCTTC. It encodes CASSLGGRDNEQFF.

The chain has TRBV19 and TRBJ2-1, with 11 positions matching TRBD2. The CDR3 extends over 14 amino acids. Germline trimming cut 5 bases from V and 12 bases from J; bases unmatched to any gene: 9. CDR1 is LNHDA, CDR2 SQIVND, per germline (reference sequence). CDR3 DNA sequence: TGTGCCAGTAGTGTACTAGCGGGAGCTCTTGGGCAGTTCTTC. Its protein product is CASSVLAGALGQFF. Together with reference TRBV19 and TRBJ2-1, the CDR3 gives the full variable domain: DGGITQSPKYLFRKEGQNVTLSCEQNLNHDAMYWYRQDPGQGLRLIYYSQIVNDFQKGDIAEGYSVSREKKESFPLTVTSAQKNPTAFYLCASSVLAGALGQFFGPGTRLTVL.

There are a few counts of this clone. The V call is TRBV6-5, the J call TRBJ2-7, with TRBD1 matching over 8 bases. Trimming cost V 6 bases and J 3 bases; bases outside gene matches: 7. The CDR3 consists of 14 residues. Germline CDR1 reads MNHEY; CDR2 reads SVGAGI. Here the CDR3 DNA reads TGTGCCAGCAGAGGGACAGGAGCGGGCTACGAGCAGTACTTC. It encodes CASRGTGAGYEQYF.

The DNA of the CDR3 is TGTGCCAGCCTCAGCGTCACTGAAGCTTTCTTT. It yields the protein CASLSVTEAFF. The chain employs TRBV6-6 and TRBJ1-1; D not resolved. Trimming stripped 8 bases from V and 4 bases from J, with 8 bases between. Germline V gene data show CDR1 as MNHNY and CDR2 as SVGAGI (reference sequence). The CDR3 is made up of 11 amino acids.

CDR3 protein: CASRPGQGSNTGELFF. The CDR3 DNA reads TGCGCCAGCAGACCCGGACAGGGGTCCAACACCGGGGAGCTGTTTTTT. The chain has TRBV5-1 and TRBJ2-2; TRBD1 aligns across 9 bases. The CDR3 covers 16 residues. Germline V gene sequence: CDR1 SGHRS, CDR2 YFSETQ. Unmatched junction bases numbered 7, after V lost 5 bases and J lost 2 bases.

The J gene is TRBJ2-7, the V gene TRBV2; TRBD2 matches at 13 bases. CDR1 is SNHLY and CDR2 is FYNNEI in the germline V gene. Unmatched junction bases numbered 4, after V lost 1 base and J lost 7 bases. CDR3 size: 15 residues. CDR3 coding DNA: TGTGCCAGCAGTGAAGGGACTAGCGGGAGAGGTGAGCAGTACTTC. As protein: CASSEGTSGRGEQYF.

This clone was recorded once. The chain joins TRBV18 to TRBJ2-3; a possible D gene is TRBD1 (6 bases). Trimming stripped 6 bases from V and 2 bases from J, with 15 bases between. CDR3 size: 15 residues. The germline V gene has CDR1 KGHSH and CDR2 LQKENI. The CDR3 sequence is CASSRSQGNTDTQYF. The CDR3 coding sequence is TGTGCCAGCTCGCGCTCACAGGGTAACACAGATACGCAGTATTTT. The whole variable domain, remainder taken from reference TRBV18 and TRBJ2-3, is NAGVMQNPRHLVRRRGQEARLRCSPMKGHSHVYWYRQLPEEGLKFMVYLQKENIIDESGMPKERFSAEFPKEGPSILRIQQVVRGDSAAYFCASSRSQGNTDTQYFGPGTRLTVL.